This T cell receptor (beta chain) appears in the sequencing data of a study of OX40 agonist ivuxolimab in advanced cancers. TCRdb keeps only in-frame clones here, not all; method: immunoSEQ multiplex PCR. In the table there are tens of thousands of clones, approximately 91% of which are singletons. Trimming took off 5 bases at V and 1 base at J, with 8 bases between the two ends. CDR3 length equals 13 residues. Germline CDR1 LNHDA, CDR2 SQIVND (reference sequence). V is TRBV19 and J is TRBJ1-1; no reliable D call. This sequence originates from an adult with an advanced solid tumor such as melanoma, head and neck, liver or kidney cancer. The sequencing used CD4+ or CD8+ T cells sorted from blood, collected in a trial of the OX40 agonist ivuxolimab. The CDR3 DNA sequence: TGTGCCAGTAGTCGGCTGGAGAACACTGAAGCTTTCTTT. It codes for CASSRLENTEAFF.